This is a list of T cell receptor beta chains from one sample in a study of T cell responses to AZD1222 COVID-19 vaccine. Only in-frame clones appear in the TCRdb table, and some are missing; sequencing was by immunoSEQ multiplex PCR. The data show approximately 100,000 clones, with about 83% seen just once and less than 15% held by the top ten. This specimen consisted of peripheral blood, obtained on day 0 of AZD1222 vaccination. The source is an adult in good health. The CDR3 runs from the conserved cysteine through the conserved F or W. Each record gives: J gene, clone size, V gene, D gene, CDR3 DNA, CDR3 protein. D genes are given only for firm matches. A clone size is listed for some rows: how often the clone was seen (once, few, many), or a class if it is expanded.

J: TRBJ2-1; size: once; V: TRBV3-1/TRBV3-2; D: TRBD2; DNA: TGTGCCAGCAGCCAAAAAGCGGGGCTTGGCAATGAGCAGTTCTTC; CDR3: CASSQKAGLGNEQFF
J: TRBJ2-3; size: NA; V: TRBV28; D: TRBD2; DNA: TGTGCCAGCATTACTAGCGGCCGGGCAGATACGCAGTATTTT; CDR3: CASITSGRADTQYF
J: TRBJ1-2; size: NA; V: TRBV7-2; D: TRBD1; DNA: TGTGCCAGCAGCAAAAAAACCGGGACAGTCTACACCTTC; CDR3: CASSKKTGTVYTF
J: TRBJ1-4; size: NA; V: TRBV5-4; D: TRBD1; DNA: TGTGCCAGCAGCCCAGACAGGGACCGCGATGAAAAACTGTTTTTT; CDR3: CASSPDRDRDEKLFF
J: TRBJ2-1; size: NA; V: TRBV5-4; D: NA; DNA: TGTGCCAGCAGCATAGCAACCTACAATGAGCAGTTCTTC; CDR3: CASSIATYNEQFF
J: TRBJ1-2; size: NA; V: TRBV4-2; D: TRBD1; DNA: TGTGCCAGCAGCGCACGGGACAGACCATCTGGCTACACCTTC; CDR3: CASSARDRPSGYTF
J: TRBJ2-7; size: NA; V: TRBV7-2; D: TRBD2; DNA: TGTGCCAGCAGCTTAGAGACTAGCGGGAGTATCTCCTCCTACGAGCAGTACTTC; CDR3: CASSLETSGSISSYEQYF
J: TRBJ1-2; size: NA; V: TRBV30; D: NA; DNA: TGTGCCTGGAGTGGACAGCTCGCAGCCGGCTACACCTTC; CDR3: CAWSGQLAAGYTF
J: TRBJ1-4; size: NA; V: TRBV5-1; D: TRBD1; DNA: TGCGCCAGCAGCCTCGGGACAGCTAATGAAAAACTGTTTTTT; CDR3: CASSLGTANEKLFF
J: TRBJ1-1; size: NA; V: TRBV29-1; D: NA; DNA: TGCAGCGTTGGATTGGGCACCAAGGCTTTCTTT; CDR3: CSVGLGTKAFF
J: TRBJ2-1; size: NA; V: TRBV3-1/TRBV3-2; D: TRBD1; DNA: TGTGCCAGCAGCCTAGGACAGGGGGCGCGCAATGAGCAGTTCTTC; CDR3: CASSLGQGARNEQFF
J: TRBJ1-1; size: NA; V: TRBV15; D: NA; DNA: TGTGCCACCAGACTAGGCACGGGTCGAACTGAAGCTTTCTTT; CDR3: CATRLGTGRTEAFF
J: TRBJ2-3; size: NA; V: TRBV27; D: NA; DNA: TGTGCCAGCAGTTTTCTAAACCCCACTAGCACAGATACGCAGTATTTT; CDR3: CASSFLNPTSTDTQYF
J: TRBJ1-1; size: NA; V: TRBV3-1/TRBV3-2; D: NA; DNA: TGTGCCAGCAGCCAAGATAGAGTGACTGAAGCTTTCTTT; CDR3: CASSQDRVTEAFF
J: TRBJ2-5; size: NA; V: TRBV7-9; D: NA; DNA: TGTGCCAGCAGCAGGACTACTAAGGAGACCCAGTACTTC; CDR3: CASSRTTKETQYF
J: TRBJ2-3; size: NA; V: TRBV29-1; D: NA; DNA: TGCAGCGTTGTTTCGGGGGTGCCAGATACGCAGTATTTT; CDR3: CSVVSGVPDTQYF
J: TRBJ2-1; size: NA; V: TRBV15; D: TRBD2; DNA: TGTGCCACCAGCACGAGACTAGCGGGTTACAATGAGCAGTTCTTC; CDR3: CATSTRLAGYNEQFF
J: TRBJ1-2; size: NA; V: TRBV29-1; D: NA; DNA: TGCAGCGTTGAGGACGGGCAGATGTTCCGTGGCTACACCTTC; CDR3: CSVEDGQMFRGYTF
J: TRBJ2-3; size: NA; V: TRBV18; D: NA; DNA: TGTGCCAGCTCACCCGGGGCGGCCCCAGATACGCAGTATTTT; CDR3: CASSPGAAPDTQYF
J: TRBJ1-5; size: NA; V: TRBV12-3/TRBV12-4; D: TRBD1; DNA: TGTGCCAGCACCCAGGGGGGAGTTCAGCCCCAGCATTTT; CDR3: CASTQGGVQPQHF
J: TRBJ2-1; size: few; V: TRBV5-5; D: TRBD1; DNA: TGTGCCAGCAGCTTACGATTCCGGGACAGGGTAGTAGTAAATGAGCAGTTCTTC; CDR3: CASSLRFRDRVVVNEQFF
J: TRBJ1-4; size: NA; V: TRBV7-6; D: NA; DNA: TGTGCCAGCAGCTTAGGACAGGTTAATAATGAAAAACTGTTTTTT; CDR3: CASSLGQVNNEKLFF
J: TRBJ1-2; size: NA; V: TRBV5-1; D: NA; DNA: TGCGCCAGCAGCTCCAATGACTATGGCTACACCTTC; CDR3: CASSSNDYGYTF
J: TRBJ1-2; size: NA; V: TRBV28; D: NA; DNA: TGTGCCAGCACCACTGGGAAAGCTAACTATGGCTACACCTTC; CDR3: CASTTGKANYGYTF
J: TRBJ2-2; size: NA; V: TRBV9; D: TRBD2; DNA: TGTGCCAGCAGCGTAGTAGGGCTAGCGGGAGGATCCGGGGAGCTGTTTTTT; CDR3: CASSVVGLAGGSGELFF
J: TRBJ2-1; size: NA; V: TRBV13; D: TRBD1; DNA: TGTGCCAGCACCGTGACCGGGACAGGGGTGTTCTTC; CDR3: CASTVTGTGVFF
J: TRBJ2-5; size: NA; V: TRBV18; D: NA; DNA: TGTGCCAGCTCACCGGTCCAAGAGACCCAGTACTTC; CDR3: CASSPVQETQYF
J: TRBJ1-1; size: NA; V: TRBV28; D: NA; DNA: TGTGCCAGCTGGTCACTCAACACTGAAGCTTTCTTT; CDR3: CASWSLNTEAFF
J: TRBJ1-5; size: NA; V: TRBV28; D: TRBD1; DNA: TGTGCCAGCAGTAATTCCAGGGGGCGGGAGCCCCAGCATTTT; CDR3: CASSNSRGREPQHF
J: TRBJ2-7; size: NA; V: TRBV28; D: TRBD1; DNA: TGTGCCAGCAGGTCCGGGACAGAATCCTACGAGCAGTACTTC; CDR3: CASRSGTESYEQYF
J: TRBJ2-1; size: NA; V: TRBV3-1/TRBV3-2; D: TRBD2; DNA: TGTGCCAGCAGCCATGGATCAGCGGGATCTGTCTACAATGAGCAGTTCTTC; CDR3: CASSHGSAGSVYNEQFF
J: TRBJ2-3; size: once; V: TRBV7-8; D: NA; DNA: TGTGCCAGCAGCCTCCTGGGGAGCGCAGATACGCAGTATTTT; CDR3: CASSLLGSADTQYF
J: TRBJ2-1; size: once; V: TRBV9; D: TRBD2; DNA: TGTGCCAGCAGCGTAGGTCCTAGCGGGGAGCTAAATGAGCAGTTCTTC; CDR3: CASSVGPSGELNEQFF
J: TRBJ1-6; size: NA; V: TRBV28; D: NA; DNA: TGTGCCAGCAGTGGAGTAAAGGGTCACAATTCACCCCTCCACTTT; CDR3: CASSGVKGHNSPLHF
J: TRBJ2-7; size: NA; V: TRBV4-3; D: TRBD2; DNA: TGCGCCAGCAGCCGAGGACTAGCGGGACTCTACGAGCAGTACTTC; CDR3: CASSRGLAGLYEQYF
J: TRBJ2-2; size: NA; V: TRBV27; D: NA; DNA: TGTGCCAGCAGGACTCGACGGGGCGGGGAGCTGTTTTTT; CDR3: CASRTRRGGELFF
J: TRBJ2-5; size: NA; V: TRBV14; D: NA; DNA: TGTGCCAGCAGCCAAGTCTATCAGGGGTCTAGATGGCAAACTAAAGAGACCCAGTACTTC; CDR3: CASSQVYQGSRWQTKETQYF
J: TRBJ2-1; size: NA; V: TRBV10-3; D: NA; DNA: TGTGCCATCAGTGAGTTTGGACAGAGCGCGGTGAATGAGCAGTTCTTC; CDR3: CAISEFGQSAVNEQFF
J: TRBJ2-3; size: few; V: TRBV7-3; D: TRBD2; DNA: TGTGCCAGCAGCTTAGGGACTAGCCTCACAGATACGCAGTATTTT; CDR3: CASSLGTSLTDTQYF
J: TRBJ2-1; size: NA; V: TRBV2; D: NA; DNA: TGTGCCAGCAGTGAATCAAGGGGAAATGAGCAGTTCTTC; CDR3: CASSESRGNEQFF
J: TRBJ1-1; size: NA; V: TRBV15; D: NA; DNA: TGTGCCACCAGCAGAGGAACGAACACTGAAGCTTTCTTT; CDR3: CATSRGTNTEAFF
J: TRBJ2-1; size: NA; V: TRBV5-1; D: NA; DNA: TGCGCCAGCAGACCCCGACCCCAGGTCAATTACAATGAGCAGTTCTTC; CDR3: CASRPRPQVNYNEQFF
J: TRBJ2-5; size: NA; V: TRBV6-2/TRBV6-3; D: NA; DNA: TGTGCCAGCAGTTACTCAGGCCGAGAGACCCAGTACTTC; CDR3: CASSYSGRETQYF
J: TRBJ2-1; size: many; V: TRBV7-3; D: NA; DNA: TGTGCCAGCAGCTTTGAAGCCAGCTCCTACAATGAGCAGTTCTTC; CDR3: CASSFEASSYNEQFF
J: TRBJ2-6; size: NA; V: TRBV29-1; D: TRBD2; DNA: TGCAGCGTTCAGACTAGCACTGGGGCCAACGTCCTGACTTTC; CDR3: CSVQTSTGANVLTF
J: TRBJ2-3; size: NA; V: TRBV24-1; D: TRBD2; DNA: TGTGCCACCAGTGTCAGCGGGAGAGCGGATACGCAGTATTTT; CDR3: CATSVSGRADTQYF
J: TRBJ2-5; size: NA; V: TRBV7-9; D: TRBD2; DNA: TGTGCCAGCAGCAGAGGGTCTAGCGGGAGCCAAGAGACCCAGTACTTC; CDR3: CASSRGSSGSQETQYF
J: TRBJ2-5; size: NA; V: TRBV28; D: NA; DNA: TGTGCCAGCAGTCTAAGAGAGACCCAGTACTTC; CDR3: CASSLRETQYF
J: TRBJ1-5; size: NA; V: TRBV24-1; D: NA; DNA: TGTGCCACCAGTGATGGGAAGGGCCAGGGGCATCAGCCCCAGCATTTT; CDR3: CATSDGKGQGHQPQHF
J: TRBJ2-1; size: NA; V: TRBV11-3; D: NA; DNA: TGTGCCAGCAGCTTAGTAGGGAAATCCTACAATGAGCAGTTCTTC; CDR3: CASSLVGKSYNEQFF